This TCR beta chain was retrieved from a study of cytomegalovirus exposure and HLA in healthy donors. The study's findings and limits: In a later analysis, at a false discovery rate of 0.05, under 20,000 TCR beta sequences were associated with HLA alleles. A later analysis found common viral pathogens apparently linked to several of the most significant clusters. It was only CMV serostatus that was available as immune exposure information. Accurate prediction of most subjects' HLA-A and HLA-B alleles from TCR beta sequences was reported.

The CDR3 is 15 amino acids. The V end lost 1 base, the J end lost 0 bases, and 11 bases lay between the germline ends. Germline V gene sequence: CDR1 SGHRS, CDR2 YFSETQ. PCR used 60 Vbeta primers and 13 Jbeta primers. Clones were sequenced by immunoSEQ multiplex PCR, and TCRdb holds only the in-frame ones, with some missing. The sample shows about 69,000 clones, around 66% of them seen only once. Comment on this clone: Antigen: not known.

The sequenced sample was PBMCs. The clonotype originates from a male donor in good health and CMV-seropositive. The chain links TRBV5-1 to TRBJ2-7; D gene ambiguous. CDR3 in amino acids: CASSLYSHSSYEQYF. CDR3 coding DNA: TGCGCCAGCAGCTTGTATTCCCATAGCTCCTACGAGCAGTACTTC.